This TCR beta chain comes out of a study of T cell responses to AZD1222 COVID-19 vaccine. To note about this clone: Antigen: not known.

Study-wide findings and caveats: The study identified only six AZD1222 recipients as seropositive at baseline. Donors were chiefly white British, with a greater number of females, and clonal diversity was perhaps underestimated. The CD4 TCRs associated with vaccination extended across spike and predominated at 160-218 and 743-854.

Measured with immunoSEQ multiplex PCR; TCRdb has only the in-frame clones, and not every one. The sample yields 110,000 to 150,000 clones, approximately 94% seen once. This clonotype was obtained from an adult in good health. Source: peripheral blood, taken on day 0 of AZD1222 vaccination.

CDR3 sequence (DNA): TGTGCCAGCAGCCAAGAGGGAAACACCGGGGAGCTGTTTTTT. This encodes CASSQEGNTGELFF. The gene calls are TRBV3-1 (or the pseudogene TRBV3-2) and TRBJ2-2; D is unclear. The CDR3 covers 14 residues. V lost 0 bases to trimming and J lost 2 bases, with 4 bases between them. Germline V lookup: CDR1 LGHDT, CDR2 YNNKEL (reference sequence).